One and the same sample provided the 7 T cell receptor beta chains below, sequenced in a study of shared clonotypes between healthy human individuals. TCRdb's copy holds only in-frame clones and misses some; the assay was immunoSEQ multiplex PCR. Altogether about 990,000 clones are present, 75% to 85% being singletons, with the ten largest covering 0.6% to 0.75%. Sequences were obtained from memory CD4+ T cells from PBMCs. The subset here: CD45RA-negative fraction. These receptors were collected from a young man in good health. Some clones in this sample may be carry-over from other donors' samples.

The gene calls are TRBV18 and TRBJ2-5; no definite D call. Germline CDR1 and CDR2: KGHSH and LQKENI. CDR3 length: 14 amino acids. With 1 base removed from V and 4 bases from J, the gap between germline ends came to 10 bases. The CDR3 bases are TGTGCCAGCTCACCACAACGGGCGCTAGAGACCCAGTACTTC. This translates into CASSPQRALETQYF.

Points on this clone: The sample contains more than one DNA sequence encoding this CDR3. The chain employs TRBV7-2 and TRBJ2-1; D gene uncertain. The germline V gene has CDR1 SGHTA and CDR2 FQGNSA. This CDR3 is 13 amino acids long. Trimming took 2 bases from V and 0 from J, leaving 2 bases between them. CDR3 DNA sequence: TGTGCCAGCAGCTTATCCTCCTACAATGAGCAGTTCTTC. It specifies CASSLSSYNEQFF.

The chain employs TRBV6-1 and TRBJ2-1; 12 bases are shared with TRBD2. This CDR3 is 16 amino acids long. With V trimmed by 4 bases and J by 5 bases, 6 bases remained unmatched. Germline CDR1 reads MNHNS; CDR2 reads SASEGT. CDR3 residues: CASSGTSGGSNNEQFF. CDR3 in DNA: TGTGCCAGCAGTGGAACTAGCGGGGGGTCCAACAATGAGCAGTTCTTC.

The chain is built from TRBV6-6 and TRBJ1-1, with a weak D call TRBD1 (5 bases). This CDR3 region has 15 residues. Trimming removed 0 bases at V and 4 bases at J, with 12 bases between. CDR1 is MNHNY, CDR2 SVGAGI, per germline (reference sequence). The CDR3 nucleotides are TGTGCCAGCAGTTACTCGATGCAGCAGGGCACTGAAGCTTTCTTT. The encoded protein is CASSYSMQQGTEAFF.

The J gene is TRBJ1-2, the V gene TRBV7-6; possible D gene TRBD1, 5 bases. Germline loops: CDR1 SGHVS, CDR2 FNYEAQ. The CDR3 spans 13 residues. The V gene lost 5 bases and the J gene lost 4 bases, with 11 bases spanning the gap. The CDR3 DNA sequence: TGTGCCAGCAGCGAGGGGCGAACCTATGGCTACACCTTC. Translated: CASSEGRTYGYTF.

This clone was observed a few times. The rearrangement joins TRBV10-3 to TRBJ2-3; 8 bases align to TRBD1. V was clipped by 3 bases and J by 5 bases; unmatched bases: 13. Looked up from germline, CDR1 is ENHRY and CDR2 is SYGVKD. CDR3 length: 17 amino acids. As DNA, the CDR3 is TGTGCCATCAGTGATGGCCTAGGACAGGGAAGAGGAGATACGCAGTATTTT. This encodes CAISDGLGQGRGDTQYF.

Here the CDR3 reads CASTLSRNTEAFF. The CDR3 DNA reads TGTGCCAGCACTCTCAGTAGGAACACTGAAGCTTTCTTT. V gene TRBV6-1 combines with J gene TRBJ1-1, with unresolved D. Germline CDR1 MNHNS, CDR2 SASEGT. The V end was cut by 7 bases, the J end by 1 base, with 10 bases between. The CDR3 contains 13 residues.